These 14 T cell receptor beta chains originate from one sample sequenced in a study of blood T cell repertoires in COVID-19. Assay: immunoSEQ multiplex PCR; the TCRdb copy retains only in-frame clones and omits some. Of 97,000 or so clones listed, about 78% were seen once; the top ten hold approximately 9.8%. The sample consisted of peripheral blood. The receptors were gathered from a man aged 55-75 years with active or convalescent COVID-19.

This chain joins TRBV28 and TRBJ1-4, with 9 bases matching TRBD1. Germline-derived CDR1 and CDR2 are MDHEN and SYDVKM. Trimming took 5 bases from V and 8 from J; bases not matched to a gene: 9. This CDR3 is 15 amino acids long. CDR3 sequence (DNA): TGTGCCAGCAGTACCCCCTGGACAGGGGAGGAAAAACTGTTTTTT. It specifies CASSTPWTGEEKLFF.

J is TRBJ2-3 and V is TRBV4-1; 8 bases match TRBD2. The CDR3 length is 15 residues. The germline CDR1 and CDR2 sequences are MGHRA and YSYEKL. Unmatched junction bases numbered 5, after V lost 3 bases and J lost 3 bases. CDR3 coding DNA: TGCGCCAGCAGCCACCCCGGGGGGGGGACAGATACGCAGTATTTT. Protein product: CASSHPGGGTDTQYF.

J is TRBJ2-4 and V is TRBV6-5, with 16 bases identical to TRBD2. Germline CDR1 and CDR2: MNHEY and SVGAGI. V was pared by 7 bases and J by 11 bases, with 8 bases of the junction left unmatched. The CDR3 loop spans 15 amino acids. Written as DNA, the CDR3 is TGTGCCAGCATCAAATCGGGACTAGCGGGAGGGCTTCAGTACTTC. Translating gives CASIKSGLAGGLQYF.

The chain is built from TRBV10-1 and TRBJ1-5, with D possibly being TRBD1 (6 bases). CDR1 is WNHNN and CDR2 is SYGVQD in the germline V gene (reference sequence). Trimming pared 8 bases from V and 2 bases from J, leaving 25 bases between. The CDR3 sequence is 18 residues long. CDR3 DNA: TGCGCCAGCCACGGACAGTTCCCTCTCCTCGGGCGCAATCAGCCCCAGCATTTT. Translated, it gives CASHGQFPLLGRNQPQHF.

The V gene is TRBV7-9, the J gene TRBJ1-1; maybe TRBD1 (5 bases). CDR1 is SEHNR and CDR2 is FQNEAQ in the germline V gene (reference sequence). The ends were cut back, 4 bases at V and 0 bases at J, with 15 bases in the middle. CDR3 size: 16 residues. The CDR3 protein is CASSSLGRGMNTEAFF. CDR3 DNA: TGTGCCAGCAGCTCTCTGGGAAGGGGAATGAACACTGAAGCTTTCTTT.

The chain has TRBV6-2 or TRBV6-3 and TRBJ2-6; unclear D gene. CDR3 length equals 18 residues. In germline, CDR1 is MNHEY, CDR2 SVGEGT. The germline V and J ends were trimmed by 2 bases and 0 bases, with 14 bases remaining between them. Here the CDR3 DNA reads TGTGCCAGCAGTTACCGCCGACTCCCTCACTCTGGGGCCAACGTCCTGACTTTC. Translated: CASSYRRLPHSGANVLTF.

The V gene is TRBV4-1, the J gene TRBJ2-5; TRBD1 matches at 8 bases. This CDR3 region has 14 residues. The germline V gene encodes CDR1 MGHRA and CDR2 YSYEKL. V was pared by 3 bases and J by 4 bases, with 4 bases of the junction left unmatched. The CDR3 loop reads CASSQPGGVETQYF. DNA for the CDR3: TGCGCCAGCAGCCAGCCAGGGGGCGTAGAGACCCAGTACTTC.

This chain joins TRBV28 and TRBJ2-5; D perhaps matches TRBD1 (5 bases). CDR3 length: 17 amino acids. Germline lookup yields CDR1 MDHEN and CDR2 SYDVKM. Trimming took off 1 base at V and 4 bases at J, with 19 bases between the two ends. DNA of the CDR3: TGTGCCAGCAGTTTATCCCCGATAGGGGTGGTAGGAGAGACCCAGTACTTC. It encodes CASSLSPIGVVGETQYF.

J is TRBJ1-3 and V is TRBV6-5; TRBD1 aligns across 7 bases. This CDR3 spans 13 amino acids. V shed 7 bases, J shed 6 bases, and the junction held 6 bases outside the gene matches. In germline, CDR1 is MNHEY, CDR2 SVGAGI. This CDR3 is CASKWGQTNTIYF. CDR3 in DNA: TGTGCCAGCAAATGGGGACAGACAAACACCATATATTTT.

The chain's CDR3 is CASSLVGGVEQFF. The CDR3 DNA is TGTGCCAGCAGCTTAGTAGGGGGGGTCGAGCAGTTCTTC. The chain has TRBV11-3 and TRBJ2-1; perhaps TRBD2 as D (7 bases). The germline V gene has CDR1 SGHNT and CDR2 YENEEA. This CDR3 has 13 residues. V lost 1 base, J lost 10 bases, and 11 bases lay in between. Combining the CDR3 with reference TRBV11-3 and TRBJ2-1 gives the whole variable domain EAGVVQSPRYKIIEKKQPVAFWCNPISGHNTLYWYLQNLGQGPELLIRYENEEAVDDSQLPKDRFSAERLKGVDSTLKIQPAELGDSAVYLCASSLVGGVEQFFGPGTRLTVL.

This chain joins TRBV11-2 and TRBJ2-7, with 8 bases fitting TRBD2. The CDR3 is 15 residues long. The V gene's germline CDR1 is SGHAT and CDR2 FQNNGV. The trim removed 1 base at V and 4 bases at J, leaving 6 bases unmatched. The CDR3 DNA follows: TGTGCCAGCAGCTTAGGTTTCGGGGGGGCTTACGAGCAGTACGTC. This encodes CASSLGFGGAYEQYV.

The chain carries TRBV6-5 and TRBJ1-1; no clear D gene. V was clipped by 7 bases and J by 7 bases, with 16 bases between them. Germline V lookup: CDR1 MNHEY, CDR2 SVGAGI. This CDR3 has 13 residues. CDR3 sequence reads: CASTPDSGSEAFF. The CDR3 DNA reads as TGTGCCAGCACCCCCGACTCCGGTAGTGAAGCTTTCTTT.

CDR3 sequence: CASSPRSQGNNEQFF. CDR3 bases: TGTGCCAGCTCACCACGCAGCCAGGGAAACAATGAGCAGTTCTTC. The rearrangement links TRBV18 to TRBJ2-1; TRBD1 is a possible D gene (5 bases). Germline CDR1 KGHSH, CDR2 LQKENI. The CDR3 is 15 residues long. The V end lost 1 base, the J end lost 5 bases, and 12 bases lay between the germline ends.

The rearrangement joins TRBV11-3 to TRBJ2-3; tentative D call: TRBD2 (5 bases). V lost 7 bases, J lost 1 base, and 12 bases lay in between. The CDR3 spans 14 residues. Germline V gene lookup returns CDR1 SGHNT and CDR2 YENEEA. The CDR3 DNA follows: TGTGCCAGCACCCAAGCGGTGCGCACAGATACGCAGTATTTT. Encoded protein: CASTQAVRTDTQYF.